This T cell receptor beta chain is from a study of technical replicates of blood from a few donors. The ends were cut back, 5 bases at V and 1 base at J, with 11 bases in the middle. The CDR3 is made up of 14 amino acids. In germline, CDR1 is SGHTA, CDR2 FQGTGA. Data came from immunoSEQ multiplex PCR; TCRdb stores just in-frame clones and leaves some out. The data hold 60,000 to 70,000 clones, with 95% to 98% observed a single time. The chain employs TRBV7-3 and TRBJ2-5, with a tentative D call TRBD1 (6 bases). This TCR was recovered from a human donor in good health. Sequencing was carried out using T cells isolated from PBMCs. CDR3 residues: CASSPTGLQETQYF. The DNA for the CDR3 is TGTGCCAGCAGCCCCACAGGGCTCCAAGAGACCCAGTACTTC.